This T cell receptor beta chain originates from a study of T cells in Graves' hyperthyroidism and ophthalmopathy (dated by TCRdb to about 2019). Study-wide context: Peripheral blood samples were taken at initial diagnosis, before any treatment was given. The 90 to 100 discovery patients were randomly split 7:3 into training and test sets. After sampling, hyperthyroidism patients received methimazole starting at 30 mg daily, and ophthalmopathy patients received high-dose intravenous methylprednisolone. Whether ophthalmopathy could be predicted prospectively was tested in an independent validation cohort made up of fewer than 20 hyperthyroidism patients plus 17 patients who later progressed to ophthalmopathy. A discovery cohort of roughly 100 patients, about 43 with Graves' ophthalmopathy and 55 to 60 with stable Graves' hyperthyroidism, was used to find distinguishing TCR V-J signatures. The paper describes TCR Vbeta CDR3 sequencing of about 140 peripheral blood samples, made up of 43 ophthalmopathy patients, over 70 hyperthyroidism patients and approximately 17 progressor patients. In about 6 Graves' hyperthyroidism patients, the study also compared T-cell repertoires from thyroid tissue with T-cell repertoires from blood. What the work shows at the level of the full study, not this receptor alone: A model built on a 13 V-J signature distinguished ophthalmopathy from stable hyperthyroidism, reaching around 90% sensitivity and about 81% specificity in cross-validation and 80%/75% in testing. No statistical method was used to fix the sample size in advance, and group allocation was not hidden from the investigators. In validation, the model predicted progression to ophthalmopathy a median of approximately 6.3 months before onset, with approximately 68% sensitivity and nearly 75% specificity. Blood samples also contained most of the expanded thyroid clonotypes (frequency above 0.001), which suggests that blood repertoires may reflect thyroid immune responses.

CDR1 and CDR2 are read off the germline V gene as SGDLS and YYNGEE. V loses 7 bases of germline sequence and J loses 0 bases, and the interval between the two ends is 7 bases. From cysteine to phenylalanine, the CDR3 is 13 amino acids long. Just CDR3 DNA is preserved here, 39 bases in frame from base 1. To note about this clonotype: Its antigen is unknown. Nothing much larger sits one base from this clone, and base qualities are not available.

Stable Graves' hyperthyroidism was defined as no progression to ophthalmopathy during 18 months of follow-up. The hyperthyroidism patients were between 18 and 65 years old and newly diagnosed, with a disease duration of less than 2 months. The study excluded patients with uncontrolled infections, other autoimmune diseases, pregnancy or lactation. Diagnoses relied on clinical symptoms, serum thyroxine and TRAb, thyroid ultrasound and orbital computed tomography. Ficoll-Paque density gradient centrifugation was used to isolate PBMCs from approximately 10 ml of fresh peripheral blood. Total RNA was extracted using Trizol reagent, and RNA quality was assessed on an Agilent 2100 Bioanalyzer. TCR beta CDR3 regions were amplified from RNA transcripts. The TCR CDR3 was subjected to a first round of RT-PCR using the HTBI primer set and the Qiagen OneStep RT-PCR kit. Libraries were constructed in a second round of multiplex PCR, after which size selection and purification were carried out. The libraries were sequenced on an Illumina HiSeq2000 using paired-end 100 bp reads. The original pipeline was this. Raw data were processed with SOAPnuke, discarding reads with adapters, uncalled bases, mean Phred below 15, or no exact constant-primer or identifier match. COPE v1.2.5 was used to merge the high-quality paired reads, and each unique nucleotide sequence was defined as a clonotype. MiTCR v1.1 was used to align clonotypes to the IMGT TRBV, TRBD and TRBJ reference segments. The analysis included only V-J combinations with a frequency above 0.0001, which together covered more than 98% of the repertoires. A TCS score was defined as the ratio of F50 (clonal expansion) to E x V (chaos), with BLOSUM62-based TCRdist applied between CDR3 peptides within each V-J. Welch's t-statistics and random forest reduced some 510 V-J features to about 12, which were used in a naive Bayes classifier (R e1071). TCRdb trimmed the raw reads at Q25, called clones with MiXCR and kept productive beta chains. All rows with the same CDR3 protein become a single entry with the most common DNA and genes. TCRdb, not the original authors, processed these V and J calls. The sample table records roughly 420,000 distinct CDR3 sequences; approximately 14% of these occur just once. Approximately 5.3% of the sample is taken by the ten largest.

The receptor's source is a woman between 18 and 29 years old with Graves' hyperthyroidism. This chain is built from TRBV9 and TRBJ2-2; the D gene is not confidently resolved. The specimen sequenced was blood. The CDR3 reads as follows: CASATSNTGELFF. The DNA sequence is as follows: TGTGCCAGCGCAACCTCGAACACCGGGGAGCTGTTTTTT.